A selection of T cell receptor beta chains follows, all from one sample in a study of Graves' ophthalmopathy and Graves' hyperthyroidism. Each CDR3 protein gets one entry after TCRdb re-called the multiplex PCR reads with MiXCR. The sample consists of about 160,000 distinct CDR3 sequences, around two fifths of them appearing once. Sequencing was performed on peripheral blood. The receptors originated from a woman aged 35 to 49 with Graves' ophthalmopathy. CDR3s include the opening cysteine and the closing phenylalanine or tryptophan. A D gene is named only where the DNA matches it firmly. Clone size is not always given. Where it is, it says once, few, many or a class for expanded clones.

v_call: TRBV5-1
clone_size: many
d_call: -
j_call: TRBJ1-1
cdr3_length: 14
cdr3_aa: CASSLERVNTEAFF
cdr3_nt: TGCGCCAGCAGCTTGGAAAGAGTGAACACTGAAGCTTTCTTT

v_call: TRBV6-1
clone_size: -
d_call: -
j_call: TRBJ2-2
cdr3_length: 14
cdr3_aa: CASSPQADTGELFF
cdr3_nt: TGTGCCAGCAGTCCACAGGCGGACACCGGGGAGCTGTTTTTT

v_call: TRBV7-9
clone_size: many
d_call: -
j_call: TRBJ1-1
cdr3_length: 15
cdr3_aa: CASSDAGVGNTEAFF
cdr3_nt: TGTGCCAGCAGTGATGCAGGGGTAGGGAACACTGAAGCTTTCTTT

v_call: TRBV12-3/TRBV12-4
clone_size: many
d_call: TRBD1
j_call: TRBJ2-7
cdr3_length: 15
cdr3_aa: CASSFLGTGFGEQYF
cdr3_nt: TGTGCCAGCAGTTTCTTAGGGACAGGGTTTGGTGAGCAGTACTTC

v_call: TRBV6-5
clone_size: many
d_call: TRBD1
j_call: TRBJ1-6
cdr3_length: 14
cdr3_aa: CASSSGGASSPLHF
cdr3_nt: TGTGCCAGCAGTTCAGGGGGCGCGTCTTCACCCCTCCACTTT

v_call: TRBV7-8
clone_size: -
d_call: TRBD2
j_call: TRBJ2-7
cdr3_length: 15
cdr3_aa: CASSSTSGSFSEQYF
cdr3_nt: TGTGCCAGCAGCTCGACTAGCGGGAGCTTCAGCGAGCAGTACTTC

v_call: TRBV6-1
clone_size: -
d_call: TRBD1
j_call: TRBJ2-5
cdr3_length: 15
cdr3_aa: CASSPTGQGEETQYF
cdr3_nt: TGTGCCAGCAGTCCGACGGGACAGGGGGAAGAGACCCAGTACTTC

v_call: TRBV7-9
clone_size: many
d_call: TRBD2
j_call: TRBJ2-7
cdr3_length: 15
cdr3_aa: CASSLGLAGTYEQYF
cdr3_nt: TGTGCCAGCAGCCTGGGACTAGCGGGAACCTACGAGCAGTACTTC

v_call: TRBV29-1
clone_size: -
d_call: -
j_call: TRBJ1-1
cdr3_length: 13
cdr3_aa: CSVEKGDGTEAFF
cdr3_nt: TGCAGCGTTGAAAAGGGGGATGGGACTGAAGCTTTCTTT

v_call: TRBV30
clone_size: many
d_call: -
j_call: TRBJ2-6
cdr3_length: 15
cdr3_aa: CAWSAGGTGANVLTF
cdr3_nt: TGTGCCTGGAGTGCCGGGGGTACCGGGGCCAACGTCCTGACTTTC

v_call: TRBV27
clone_size: many
d_call: -
j_call: TRBJ2-2
cdr3_length: 13
cdr3_aa: CASRFEGAGELFF
cdr3_nt: TGTGCCAGCAGGTTTGAGGGGGCCGGGGAGCTGTTTTTT

v_call: TRBV4-1
clone_size: many
d_call: -
j_call: TRBJ1-1
cdr3_length: 15
cdr3_aa: CASSHTTALYAEAFF
cdr3_nt: TGCGCCAGCAGCCACACGACAGCACTGTACGCTGAAGCTTTCTTT

v_call: TRBV12-3/TRBV12-4
clone_size: -
d_call: -
j_call: TRBJ2-5
cdr3_length: 11
cdr3_aa: CASSLGVTQYF
cdr3_nt: TGTGCCAGCAGCCTGGGAGTTACCCAGTACTTC

v_call: TRBV6-5
clone_size: many
d_call: TRBD1
j_call: TRBJ2-2
cdr3_length: 17
cdr3_aa: CASSYGLGTGNTGELFF
cdr3_nt: TGTGCCAGCAGTTACGGTCTGGGGACAGGAAACACCGGGGAGCTGTTTTTT

v_call: TRBV28
clone_size: many
d_call: -
j_call: TRBJ2-5
cdr3_length: 15
cdr3_aa: CASRTYGGLWETQYF
cdr3_nt: TGTGCCAGCAGAACCTATGGCGGCCTGTGGGAGACCCAGTACTTC

v_call: TRBV7-2
clone_size: -
d_call: -
j_call: TRBJ2-4
cdr3_length: 15
cdr3_aa: CASSLQKLAKNIQYF
cdr3_nt: TGTGCCAGCAGCTTACAAAAACTAGCCAAAAACATTCAGTACTTC

v_call: TRBV6-1
clone_size: -
d_call: -
j_call: TRBJ2-7
cdr3_length: 13
cdr3_aa: CASSVFSSYEQYF
cdr3_nt: TGTGCCAGCAGCGTCTTTTCCTCCTACGAGCAGTACTTC

v_call: TRBV28
clone_size: -
d_call: -
j_call: TRBJ2-5
cdr3_length: 17
cdr3_aa: CASSSPAIQDSKETQYF
cdr3_nt: TGTGCCAGCAGCTCCCCCGCTATACAAGACAGCAAAGAGACCCAGTACTTC

v_call: TRBV11-3
clone_size: many
d_call: TRBD2
j_call: TRBJ2-1
cdr3_length: 15
cdr3_aa: CASSLGLSRGNEQFF
cdr3_nt: TGTGCCAGCAGCTTGGGACTATCGAGGGGAAATGAGCAGTTCTTC

v_call: TRBV2
clone_size: many
d_call: -
j_call: TRBJ1-1
cdr3_length: 17
cdr3_aa: CASSEVGGVRPGTEAFF
cdr3_nt: TGTGCCAGCAGTGAAGTCGGAGGGGTCAGGCCGGGGACTGAAGCTTTCTTT

v_call: TRBV2
clone_size: many
d_call: TRBD1
j_call: TRBJ1-5
cdr3_length: 15
cdr3_aa: CASSGTGDRHQPQHF
cdr3_nt: TGTGCCAGCAGTGGTACAGGGGATCGTCATCAGCCCCAGCATTTT

v_call: TRBV19
clone_size: many
d_call: -
j_call: TRBJ2-7
cdr3_length: 16
cdr3_aa: CASSIGGGQTLYEQYF
cdr3_nt: TGTGCCAGTAGTATAGGGGGGGGACAGACTCTCTACGAGCAGTACTTC

v_call: TRBV12-3/TRBV12-4
clone_size: -
d_call: -
j_call: TRBJ2-7
cdr3_length: 14
cdr3_aa: CASRPGESTYEQYF
cdr3_nt: TGTGCCAGCAGACCAGGAGAGTCCACCTACGAGCAGTACTTC

v_call: TRBV6-5
clone_size: -
d_call: -
j_call: TRBJ1-1
cdr3_length: 14
cdr3_aa: CASSYLAGSPEALF
cdr3_nt: TGTGCCAGCAGTTACCTGGCGGGAAGCCCTGAAGCTCTCTTT

v_call: TRBV11-2
clone_size: -
d_call: TRBD2
j_call: TRBJ2-5
cdr3_length: 15
cdr3_aa: CASSPRGGSQETLYF
cdr3_nt: TGTGCCAGCAGCCCGAGGGGCGGGAGCCAAGAGACCCTGTACTTC

v_call: TRBV19
clone_size: many
d_call: TRBD1
j_call: TRBJ1-1
cdr3_length: 15
cdr3_aa: CASQTGGEIGSEAFF
cdr3_nt: TGTGCCAGCCAGACAGGGGGCGAGATTGGGTCTGAAGCTTTCTTT

v_call: TRBV28
clone_size: many
d_call: -
j_call: TRBJ2-7
cdr3_length: 12
cdr3_aa: CASRLESGEQYF
cdr3_nt: TGTGCCAGCAGACTTGAAAGCGGCGAGCAGTACTTC

v_call: TRBV10-3
clone_size: many
d_call: -
j_call: TRBJ1-2
cdr3_length: 12
cdr3_aa: CAISSGVYDYTF
cdr3_nt: TGTGCCATCAGTTCAGGGGTCTATGACTACACCTTC